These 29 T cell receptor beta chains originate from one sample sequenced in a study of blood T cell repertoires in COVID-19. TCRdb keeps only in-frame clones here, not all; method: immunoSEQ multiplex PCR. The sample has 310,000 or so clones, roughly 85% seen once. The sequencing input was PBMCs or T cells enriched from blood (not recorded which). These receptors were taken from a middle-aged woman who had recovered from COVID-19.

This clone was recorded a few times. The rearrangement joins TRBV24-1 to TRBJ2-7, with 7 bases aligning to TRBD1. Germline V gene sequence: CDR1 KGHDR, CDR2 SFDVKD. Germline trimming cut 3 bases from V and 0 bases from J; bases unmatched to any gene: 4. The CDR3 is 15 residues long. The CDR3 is CATSDPTGSSYEQYF. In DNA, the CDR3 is TGTGCCACCAGTGATCCGACAGGGAGCTCCTACGAGCAGTACTTC.

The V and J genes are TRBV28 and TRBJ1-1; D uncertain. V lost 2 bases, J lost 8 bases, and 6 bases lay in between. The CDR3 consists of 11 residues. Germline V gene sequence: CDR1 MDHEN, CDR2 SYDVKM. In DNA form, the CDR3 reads TGTGCCAGCAGTTTAGCGGTCGAAGCTTTCTTT. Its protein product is CASSLAVEAFF. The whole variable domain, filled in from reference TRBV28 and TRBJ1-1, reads DVKVTQSSRYLVKRTGEKVFLECVQDMDHENMFWYRQDPGLGLRLIYFSYDVKMKEKGDIPEGYSVSREKKERFSLILESASTNQTSMYLCASSLAVEAFFGQGTRLTVV.

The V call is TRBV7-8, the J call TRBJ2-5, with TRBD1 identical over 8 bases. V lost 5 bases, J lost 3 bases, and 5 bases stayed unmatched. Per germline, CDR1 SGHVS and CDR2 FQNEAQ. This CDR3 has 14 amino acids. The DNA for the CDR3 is TGTGCCAGCAGCCGGGGGACAGGCAAAGAGACCCAGTACTTC. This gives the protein CASSRGTGKETQYF.

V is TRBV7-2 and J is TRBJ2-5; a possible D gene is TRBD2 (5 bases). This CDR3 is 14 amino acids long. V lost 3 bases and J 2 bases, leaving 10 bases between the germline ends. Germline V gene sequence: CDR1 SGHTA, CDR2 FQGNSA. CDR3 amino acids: CASSFFGVQETQYF. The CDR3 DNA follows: TGTGCCAGCAGCTTCTTCGGGGTACAAGAGACCCAGTACTTC. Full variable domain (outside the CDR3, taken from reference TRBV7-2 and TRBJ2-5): GAGVSQSPSNKVTEKGKDVELRCDPISGHTALYWYRQSLGQGLEFLIYFQGNSAPDKSGLPSDRFSAERTGGSVSTLTIQRTQQEDSAVYLCASSFFGVQETQYFGPGTRLLVL.

The CDR3: CASSPRAGGNQPQHF. CDR3 nucleotide sequence: TGTGCCAGCAGCCCTAGGGCAGGGGGTAATCAGCCCCAGCATTTT. The chain links TRBV7-2 to TRBJ1-5; 7 bases are shared with TRBD1. Germline CDR1 is SGHTA and CDR2 is FQGNSA. The CDR3 contains 15 residues. V was pared by 5 bases and J by 4 bases, with 8 bases of the junction left unmatched.

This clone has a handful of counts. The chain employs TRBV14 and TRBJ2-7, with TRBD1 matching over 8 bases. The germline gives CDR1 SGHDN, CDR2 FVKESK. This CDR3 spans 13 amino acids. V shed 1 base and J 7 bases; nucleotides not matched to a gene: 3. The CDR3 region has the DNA TGTGCCAGCAGCCAAGGACAGGGGTGGGAGCAGTACTTC. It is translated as CASSQGQGWEQYF.

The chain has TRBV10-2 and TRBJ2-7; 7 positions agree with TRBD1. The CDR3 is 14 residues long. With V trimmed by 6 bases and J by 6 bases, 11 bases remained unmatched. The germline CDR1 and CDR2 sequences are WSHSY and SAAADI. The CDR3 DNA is TGCGCCAGCAGACAGGGGTTCTCCAAGTCCGAGCAGTACTTC. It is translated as CASRQGFSKSEQYF.

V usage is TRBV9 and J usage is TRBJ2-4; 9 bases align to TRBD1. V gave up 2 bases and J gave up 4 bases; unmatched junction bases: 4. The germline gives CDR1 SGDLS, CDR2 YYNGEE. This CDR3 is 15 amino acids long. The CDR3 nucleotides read TGTGCCAGCAGCGTGGACGGACAGGGGAAAAACATTCAGTACTTC. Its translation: CASSVDGQGKNIQYF.

Written as DNA, the CDR3 is TGTGCCAGCAGCTCAAACTGGGCGACTAGCGGGACGACCTACGAGCAGTACTTC. Translating gives CASSSNWATSGTTYEQYF. The J gene is TRBJ2-7, the V gene TRBV7-2, with 11 nucleotides matching TRBD2. Germline V gives CDR1 SGHTA, CDR2 FQGNSA. J lost 2 bases, V lost 4 bases, and 13 bases had no gene match. The CDR3 extends over 18 amino acids. Filled out from reference TRBV7-2 and TRBJ2-7, the complete variable domain reads GAGVSQSPSNKVTEKGKDVELRCDPISGHTALYWYRQSLGQGLEFLIYFQGNSAPDKSGLPSDRFSAERTGGSVSTLTIQRTQQEDSAVYLCASSSNWATSGTTYEQYFGPGTRLTVT.

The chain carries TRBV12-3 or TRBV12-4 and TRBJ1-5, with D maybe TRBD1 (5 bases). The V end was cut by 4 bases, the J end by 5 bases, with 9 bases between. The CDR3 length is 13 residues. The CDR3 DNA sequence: TGTGCCAGCAGTTCAGGGACTTATCAGCCCCAGCATTTT. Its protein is CASSSGTYQPQHF.

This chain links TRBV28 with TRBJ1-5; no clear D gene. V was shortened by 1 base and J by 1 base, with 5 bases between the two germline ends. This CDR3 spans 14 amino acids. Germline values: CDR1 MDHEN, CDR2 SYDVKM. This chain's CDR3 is CASSLYGSNQPQHF. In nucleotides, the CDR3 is TGTGCCAGCAGTTTATATGGCAGCAATCAGCCCCAGCATTTT.

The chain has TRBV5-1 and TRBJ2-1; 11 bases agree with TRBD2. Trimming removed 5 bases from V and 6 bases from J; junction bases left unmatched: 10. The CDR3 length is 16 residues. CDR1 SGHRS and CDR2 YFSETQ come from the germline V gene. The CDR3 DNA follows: TGCGCCAGCAGTCCATTTAGCGGGAGGGGGTCCAATGAGCAGTTCTTC. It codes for CASSPFSGRGSNEQFF.

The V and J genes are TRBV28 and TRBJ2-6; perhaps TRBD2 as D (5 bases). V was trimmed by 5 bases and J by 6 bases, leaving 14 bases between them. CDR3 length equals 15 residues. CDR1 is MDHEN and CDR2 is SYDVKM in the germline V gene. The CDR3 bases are TGTGCCAGCAGTCGGGGTTCTCCCTCGGCCAACGTCCTGACTTTC. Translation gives CASSRGSPSANVLTF.

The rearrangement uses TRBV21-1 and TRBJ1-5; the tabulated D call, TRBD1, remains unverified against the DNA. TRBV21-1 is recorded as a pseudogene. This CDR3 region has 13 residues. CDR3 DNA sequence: TGTGCCAGCTTGGGACACGAGGCTCAGCCCCAGCATTTT. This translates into CASLGHEAQPQHF.

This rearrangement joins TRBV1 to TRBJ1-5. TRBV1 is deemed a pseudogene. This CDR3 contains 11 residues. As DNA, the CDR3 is TGCACCAGCAGCGCGGATCAGCCCCAGCATTTT. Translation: CTSSADQPQHF.

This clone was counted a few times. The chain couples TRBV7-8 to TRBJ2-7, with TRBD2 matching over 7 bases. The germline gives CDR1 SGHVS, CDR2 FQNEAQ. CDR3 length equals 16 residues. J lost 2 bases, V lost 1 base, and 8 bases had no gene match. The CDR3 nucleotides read TGTGCCAGCAGCTTAGGCGAGCGGGGACTAACCTACGAGCAGTACTTC. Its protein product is CASSLGERGLTYEQYF.

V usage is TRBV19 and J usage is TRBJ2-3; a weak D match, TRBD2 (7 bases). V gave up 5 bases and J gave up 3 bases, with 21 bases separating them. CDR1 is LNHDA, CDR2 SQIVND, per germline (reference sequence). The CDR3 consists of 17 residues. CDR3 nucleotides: TGTGCCAGTAGTCAAGGACTAGAGGGGGTGAGGACAGATACGCAGTATTTT. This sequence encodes CASSQGLEGVRTDTQYF.

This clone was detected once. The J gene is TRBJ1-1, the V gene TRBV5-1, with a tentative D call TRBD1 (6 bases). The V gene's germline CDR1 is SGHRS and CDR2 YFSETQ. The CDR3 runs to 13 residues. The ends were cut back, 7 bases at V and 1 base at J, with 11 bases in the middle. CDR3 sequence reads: CASCLQGNTEAFF. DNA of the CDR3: TGCGCCAGCTGTCTACAGGGGAACACTGAAGCTTTCTTT.

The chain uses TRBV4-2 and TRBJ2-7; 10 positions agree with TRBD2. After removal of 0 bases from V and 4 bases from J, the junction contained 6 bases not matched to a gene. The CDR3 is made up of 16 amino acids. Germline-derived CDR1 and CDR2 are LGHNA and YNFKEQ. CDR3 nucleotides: TGTGCCAGCAGCCAAGATAAGGCTAGCGGGAGTTACGAGCAGTACTTC. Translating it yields CASSQDKASGSYEQYF.

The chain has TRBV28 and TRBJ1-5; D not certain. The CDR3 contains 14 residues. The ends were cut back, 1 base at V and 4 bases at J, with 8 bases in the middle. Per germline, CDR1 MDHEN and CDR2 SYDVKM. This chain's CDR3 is CASSLSRVNQPQHF. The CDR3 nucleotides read TGTGCCAGCAGTTTATCGAGGGTGAATCAGCCCCAGCATTTT.

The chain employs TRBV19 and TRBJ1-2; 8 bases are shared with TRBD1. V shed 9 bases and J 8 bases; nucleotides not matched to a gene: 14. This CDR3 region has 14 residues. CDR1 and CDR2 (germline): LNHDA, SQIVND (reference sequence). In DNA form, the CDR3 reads TGTGCCAGCCAGAAGCGACAGGGGATGGAGGGCTACACCTTC. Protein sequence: CASQKRQGMEGYTF.

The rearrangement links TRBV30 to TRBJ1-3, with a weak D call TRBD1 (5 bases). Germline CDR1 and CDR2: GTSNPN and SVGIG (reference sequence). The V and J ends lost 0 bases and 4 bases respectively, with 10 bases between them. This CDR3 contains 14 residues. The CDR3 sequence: CAWSVGRAGNTIYF. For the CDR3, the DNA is TGTGCCTGGAGTGTTGGCAGGGCGGGAAACACCATATATTTT.

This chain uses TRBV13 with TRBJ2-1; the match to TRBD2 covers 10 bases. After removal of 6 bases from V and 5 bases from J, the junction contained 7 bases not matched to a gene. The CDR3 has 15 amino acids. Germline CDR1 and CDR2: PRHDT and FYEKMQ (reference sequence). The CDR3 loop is CASSLGLARDNEQFF. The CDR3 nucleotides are TGTGCCAGCAGTTTGGGACTAGCGAGAGACAATGAGCAGTTCTTC.

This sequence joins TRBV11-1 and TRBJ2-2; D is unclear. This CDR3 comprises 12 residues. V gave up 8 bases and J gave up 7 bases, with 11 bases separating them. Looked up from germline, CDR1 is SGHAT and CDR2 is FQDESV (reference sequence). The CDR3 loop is CASHSRVGELFF. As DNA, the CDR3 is TGTGCCAGCCATAGCCGAGTCGGGGAGCTGTTTTTT.

For the CDR3, the DNA is TGTGCCAGCAGCGTAGTACCTGGGACAGCCACTGAAGCTTTCTTT. Protein product: CASSVVPGTATEAFF. V gene TRBV9 combines with J gene TRBJ1-1; 7 bases agree with TRBD1. This CDR3 contains 15 residues. Germline CDR1 is SGDLS and CDR2 is YYNGEE. The ends lost 0 bases at V and 4 bases at J; junction bases unmatched: 6.

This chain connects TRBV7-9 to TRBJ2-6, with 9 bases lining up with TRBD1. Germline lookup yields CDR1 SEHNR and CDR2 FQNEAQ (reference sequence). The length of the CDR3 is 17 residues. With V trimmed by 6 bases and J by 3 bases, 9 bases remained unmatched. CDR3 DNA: TGTGCCAGCAGTAGGGGACAGGGATTAGGTGGGGCCAACGTCCTGACTTTC. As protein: CASSRGQGLGGANVLTF.

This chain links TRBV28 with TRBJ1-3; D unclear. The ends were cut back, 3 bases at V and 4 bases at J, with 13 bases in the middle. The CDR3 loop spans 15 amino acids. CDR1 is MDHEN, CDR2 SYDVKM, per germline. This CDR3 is CASSFGGGSGNTIYF. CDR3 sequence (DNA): TGTGCCAGCAGTTTCGGTGGCGGGTCAGGAAACACCATATATTTT.

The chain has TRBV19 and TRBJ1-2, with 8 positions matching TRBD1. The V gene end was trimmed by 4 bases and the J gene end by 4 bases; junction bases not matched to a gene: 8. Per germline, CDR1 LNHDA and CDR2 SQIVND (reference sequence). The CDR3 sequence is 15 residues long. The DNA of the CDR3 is TGTGCCAGTAGTACCGTGGGGACAGGCTTCTATGGCTACACCTTC. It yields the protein CASSTVGTGFYGYTF.

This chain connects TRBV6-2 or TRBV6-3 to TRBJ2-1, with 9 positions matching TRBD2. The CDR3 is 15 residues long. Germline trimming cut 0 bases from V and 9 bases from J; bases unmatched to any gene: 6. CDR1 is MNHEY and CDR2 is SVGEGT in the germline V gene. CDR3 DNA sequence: TGTGCCAGCAGTTACTCTGGCGGGAGGGTGACTGAGCAGTTCTTC. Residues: CASSYSGGRVTEQFF.